The 24 T cell receptor beta chains in this list originate from one sample, sequenced in a study of identifying expanded T cells in peripheral blood. Assay: immunoSEQ multiplex PCR; the TCRdb copy retains only in-frame clones and omits some. The profile shows over 90,000 clones, around 88% of them singletons. Source material: blood. These receptors all come from a person aged 18 to 70 in good health.

V usage is TRBV7-9 and J usage is TRBJ1-1; D ambiguous. This CDR3 comprises 15 residues. Trimming removed 0 bases at V and 4 bases at J, with 12 bases between. Germline-derived CDR1 and CDR2 are SEHNR and FQNEAQ (reference sequence). CDR3 nucleotides: TGTGCCAGCAGCTTAGCGGCCAGACGAGCCACTGAAGCTTTCTTT. Translated, it gives CASSLAARRATEAFF.

The chain has TRBV28 and TRBJ1-2; 7 bases are shared with TRBD1. The V and J ends lost 8 bases and 0 bases, in that order; junction bases with no gene match: 9. The CDR3 consists of 15 residues. Per the germline V gene, CDR1 is MDHEN and CDR2 is SYDVKM. CDR3 in DNA: TGTGCCAGCTCCGACCCTGGGACAGCTAACTATGGCTACACCTTC. Translating gives CASSDPGTANYGYTF.

The V and J genes are TRBV7-2 and TRBJ1-1; D is possibly TRBD1 (5 bases). Trimming pared 1 base from V and 0 bases from J, leaving 6 bases between. Germline values: CDR1 SGHTA, CDR2 FQGNSA. CDR3 length equals 14 residues. The DNA for the CDR3 is TGTGCCAGCAGCTTAGGACAGATGAACACTGAAGCTTTCTTT. This codes for CASSLGQMNTEAFF.

The chain uses TRBV28 and TRBJ2-3, with D unclear. This CDR3 is 12 amino acids long. Trimming removed 3 bases from V and 6 bases from J, with 7 bases in between. CDR1 and CDR2 (germline): MDHEN, SYDVKM. CDR3 coding DNA: TGTGCCAGCAGTTTTAGCCGGGATACGCAGTATTTT. It is translated as CASSFSRDTQYF.

This chain uses TRBV5-1 with TRBJ2-5, with a tentative D call TRBD2 (5 bases). From germline, CDR1 is SGHRS and CDR2 YFSETQ. With 1 base removed from V and 2 bases from J, the gap between germline ends came to 9 bases. The CDR3 runs 14 residues. CDR3: CASSLRGRQETQYF. The DNA of the CDR3 is TGCGCCAGCAGCTTGCGGGGTAGGCAAGAGACCCAGTACTTC.

The chain joins TRBV5-4 to TRBJ2-4, with 11 bases that match TRBD1. The CDR3 has 19 residues. Germline V gene data show CDR1 as SGHNT and CDR2 as YYREEE (reference sequence). Trimming cost V 5 bases and J 3 bases; bases outside gene matches: 16. The CDR3: CASSFGRAAGTGGKNIQYF. The CDR3 nucleotides are TGTGCCAGCAGTTTCGGTCGGGCGGCCGGGACAGGGGGCAAAAACATTCAGTACTTC.

The V gene is TRBV2, the J gene TRBJ2-6; 12 bases are shared with TRBD1. The germline gives CDR1 SNHLY, CDR2 FYNNEI. Unmatched junction bases numbered 6, after V lost 6 bases and J lost 3 bases. The CDR3 totals 17 residues. The CDR3 bases are TGTGCCAGCAGGGCGGGACAGGGGGCGGATGGGGCCAACGTCCTGACTTTC. Translating gives CASRAGQGADGANVLTF.

The chain uses TRBV19 and TRBJ1-5; 9 nucleotides line up with TRBD1. This CDR3 region has 15 residues. The trim removed 6 bases at V and 3 bases at J, leaving 6 bases unmatched. The germline CDR1 and CDR2 sequences are LNHDA and SQIVND (reference sequence). This CDR3 is CASRETGGPNQPQHF. As DNA, the CDR3 is TGTGCCAGTAGAGAGACAGGGGGACCCAATCAGCCCCAGCATTTT.

The V and J genes are TRBV5-1 and TRBJ2-7, with D perhaps matching TRBD1 (5 bases). The V end lost 5 bases, the J end lost 5 bases, and 11 bases lay between the germline ends. Germline CDR1 and CDR2: SGHRS and YFSETQ. CDR3 size: 12 residues. The CDR3 DNA is TGCGCCAGCAGTCTCGACAGCAACGAGCAGTACTTC. It codes for CASSLDSNEQYF.

The chain recombines TRBV7-9 with TRBJ1-2; weak D call: TRBD1 (5 bases). The V end lost 5 bases, the J end lost 4 bases, and 8 bases lay between the germline ends. CDR3 length: 12 amino acids. CDR1 SEHNR and CDR2 FQNEAQ come from the germline V gene (reference sequence). Here the CDR3 DNA reads TGTGCCAGCAGCCCCGACAGCTATGGCTACACCTTC. Translated: CASSPDSYGYTF.

The genes are TRBV28 and TRBJ2-7; D not certain. The CDR3 runs to 15 residues. Germline assignment: CDR1 MDHEN and CDR2 SYDVKM. V lost 6 bases to trimming and J lost 2 bases, with 17 bases between them. CDR3 sequence reads: CASRRPDAFTYEQYF. DNA for the CDR3: TGTGCCAGCAGACGGCCCGACGCATTCACCTACGAGCAGTACTTC.

The chain joins TRBV19 to TRBJ1-2; D possibly corresponds to TRBD1 (6 bases). CDR1 and CDR2 (germline): LNHDA, SQIVND (reference sequence). This CDR3 is 14 amino acids long. V lost 7 bases and J 3 bases, leaving 15 bases between the germline ends. In DNA form, the CDR3 reads TGTGCCAGTAATAGAGGGGGTATTGACTATGGCTACACCTTC. Protein product: CASNRGGIDYGYTF.

The chain couples TRBV28 to TRBJ2-3; possibly TRBD2 for D (5 bases). Between the trimmed V and J ends, which lost 3 bases and 6 bases, there was a span of 13 bases. This CDR3 is 14 amino acids long. Germline assignment: CDR1 MDHEN and CDR2 SYDVKM. CDR3 nucleotides: TGTGCCAGCAGTTTCGAGGGTCGTAGGGATACGCAGTATTTT. This codes for CASSFEGRRDTQYF.

This clone appeared a single time. The chain uses TRBV4-1 and TRBJ2-7, with D possibly being TRBD2 (6 bases). Germline V lookup: CDR1 MGHRA, CDR2 YSYEKL. This CDR3 comprises 15 residues. The V and J ends lost 4 bases and 1 base respectively, with 14 bases between them. The CDR3 loop is CASSRASEQSYEQYF. The CDR3, as DNA: TGCGCCAGCAGCCGAGCTAGCGAGCAGTCCTACGAGCAGTACTTC.

The J gene is TRBJ2-7, the V gene TRBV21-1; TRBD2, the D gene given by the table, was not confirmed from the DNA. TRBV21-1 is marked as a pseudogene. This CDR3 has 18 residues. CDR3 sequence: CASSKSSGGYPLSYEQYF. The CDR3, as DNA: TGTGCCAGCAGCAAAAGTAGCGGGGGGTACCCCTTATCCTACGAGCAGTACTTC.

This chain links TRBV15 with TRBJ2-2, with unresolved D. This CDR3 contains 15 residues. Per germline, CDR1 LNHNV and CDR2 YYDKDF (reference sequence). V was pared by 9 bases and J by 4 bases, with 18 bases between. The DNA of the CDR3 is TGTGCCACTCAAGGGCCAAAGTCCTTCACCGGGGAGCTGTTTTTT. It specifies CATQGPKSFTGELFF.

The V gene is TRBV7-9, the J gene TRBJ2-5, with 9 bases that match TRBD2. The germline gives CDR1 SEHNR, CDR2 FQNEAQ (reference sequence). The CDR3 covers 15 residues. J lost 2 bases, V lost 0 bases, and 1 base had no gene match. In DNA form, the CDR3 reads TGTGCCAGCAGCTTAGCGGCGGGGGGGCAAGAGACCCAGTACTTC. The encoded protein is CASSLAAGGQETQYF. Looking up the rest from reference TRBV7-9 and TRBJ2-5 gives the full variable domain: DTGVSQNPRHKITKRGQNVTFRCDPISEHNRLYWYRQTLGQGPEFLTYFQNEAQLEKSRLLSDRFSAERPKGSFSTLEIQRTEQGDSAMYLCASSLAAGGQETQYFGPGTRLLVL.

Comments on this clone: Distinct nucleotide sequences in the sample also encode this CDR3. The chain recombines TRBV7-2 with TRBJ1-2; weak D call: TRBD1 (5 bases). CDR1 is SGHTA and CDR2 is FQGNSA in the germline V gene. The CDR3 contains 13 residues. The V and J ends lost 3 bases and 5 bases respectively, with 10 bases between them. The CDR3 spells CASSLGGSYGYTF. Here the CDR3 DNA reads TGTGCCAGCAGCTTGGGGGGGAGTTATGGCTACACCTTC. Combining the CDR3 with reference TRBV7-2 and TRBJ1-2 gives the whole variable domain GAGVSQSPSNKVTEKGKDVELRCDPISGHTALYWYRQSLGQGLEFLIYFQGNSAPDKSGLPSDRFSAERTGGSVSTLTIQRTQQEDSAVYLCASSLGGSYGYTFGSGTRLTVV.

The V call is TRBV5-3, the J call TRBJ1-1, with D possibly being TRBD1 (5 bases). TRBV5-3 is reported as an ORF; its role is uncertain. V was shortened by 1 base and J by 1 base, with 17 bases between the two germline ends. CDR3 length equals 17 residues. The CDR3 DNA sequence: TGTGCCAGAAGCTTGTTCGTTTTCGGCAGGGAGAACACTGAAGCTTTCTTT. It translates to CARSLFVFGRENTEAFF.

The gene calls are TRBV30 and TRBJ1-4, with TRBD1 identical over 8 bases. V lost 0 bases, J lost 6 bases, and 3 bases stayed unmatched. The CDR3 loop spans 14 amino acids. Germline-derived CDR1 and CDR2 are GTSNPN and SVGIG (reference sequence). DNA of the CDR3: TGTGCCTGGAGTGTCATACAGGGGGATGAAAAACTGTTTTTT. It specifies CAWSVIQGDEKLFF.

This chain connects TRBV2 to TRBJ2-7; D is perhaps TRBD1 (7 bases). The CDR3 has 14 residues. V lost 4 bases, J lost 3 bases, and 13 bases lay in between. The germline V gene has CDR1 SNHLY and CDR2 FYNNEI. CDR3 in DNA: TGTGCCAGCAGTGTTAGGCGGGACAGCTACGAGCAGTACTTC. Its protein is CASSVRRDSYEQYF.

The V and J genes are TRBV15 and TRBJ1-5; D is unclear. The V gene's germline CDR1 is LNHNV and CDR2 YYDKDF (reference sequence). The ends were cut back, 0 bases at V and 6 bases at J, with 15 bases in the middle. This CDR3 spans 16 amino acids. For the CDR3, the DNA is TGTGCCACCAGCAGAGATAAGGGCAGAACGGGTCAGCCCCAGCATTTT. Translating gives CATSRDKGRTGQPQHF. The full variable domain, with the rest looked up from reference TRBV15 and TRBJ1-5, is DAMVIQNPRYQVTQFGKPVTLSCSQTLNHNVMYWYQQKSSQAPKLLFHYYDKDFNNEADTPDNFQSRRPNTSFCFLDIRSPGLGDTAMYLCATSRDKGRTGQPQHFGDGTRLSIL.

The J gene is TRBJ1-5, the V gene TRBV7-6, with D unclear. There are 16 residues in the CDR3. The germline V and J ends were trimmed by 6 bases and 0 bases, with 15 bases remaining between them. CDR1 and CDR2 (germline): SGHVS, FNYEAQ. DNA for the CDR3: TGTGCCAGCAGTGAATCGGGTTCCTATAGCAATCAGCCCCAGCATTTT. This encodes CASSESGSYSNQPQHF.

The gene calls are TRBV10-3 and TRBJ2-7, with no clear D. The CDR3 is made up of 11 amino acids. The germline V gene encodes CDR1 ENHRY and CDR2 SYGVKD. Trimming removed 3 bases at V and 11 bases at J, with 11 bases between. In DNA, the CDR3 is TGTGCCATCAGTGACCTGTCGTTGAAGTACTTC. This encodes CAISDLSLKYF.